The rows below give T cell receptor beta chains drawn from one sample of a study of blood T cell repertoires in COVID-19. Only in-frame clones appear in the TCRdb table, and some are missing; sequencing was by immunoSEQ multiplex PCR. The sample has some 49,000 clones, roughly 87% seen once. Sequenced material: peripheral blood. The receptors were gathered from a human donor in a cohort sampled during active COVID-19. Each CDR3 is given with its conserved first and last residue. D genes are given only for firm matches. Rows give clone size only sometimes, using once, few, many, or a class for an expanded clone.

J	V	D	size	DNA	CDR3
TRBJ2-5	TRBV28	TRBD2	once	TGTGCCACCGAGACCGGGGGACTAGCGGGAGTTGAGACCCAGTACTTC	CATETGGLAGVETQYF
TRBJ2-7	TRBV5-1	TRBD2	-	TGCGCCAGCAGCTTGGTAGGACTAGTCTACGAGCAGTACTTC	CASSLVGLVYEQYF
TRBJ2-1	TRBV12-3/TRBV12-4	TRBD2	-	TGTGCCAGCAGTGCGAGCGGGACCCAGTTCTTC	CASSASGTQFF
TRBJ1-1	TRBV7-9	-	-	TGTGCCAGCAGCTTAGCCCTTATGCCGACAGACACTGAAGCTTTCTTT	CASSLALMPTDTEAFF
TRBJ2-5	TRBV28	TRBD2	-	TGTGCTATAGCGGGAGTTCAAGAGACCCAGTACTTC	CAIAGVQETQYF
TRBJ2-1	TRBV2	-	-	TGTGCCAGCAGACAGTCCCTCCCCTACAATGAGCAGTTCTTC	CASRQSLPYNEQFF
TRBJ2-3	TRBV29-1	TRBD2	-	TGCAGCGTTGCGGGACTAGCGGGAGGGCCCCGCACAGATACGCAGTATTTT	CSVAGLAGGPRTDTQYF
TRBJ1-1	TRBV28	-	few	TGTGCCAGCAGTTTAACAGTGATGAACACTGAAGCTTTCTTT	CASSLTVMNTEAFF
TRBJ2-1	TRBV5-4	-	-	TGTGCCAGCAGCTTGAGTAGTAGCGGCTCCTACAATGAGCAGTTCTTC	CASSLSSSGSYNEQFF
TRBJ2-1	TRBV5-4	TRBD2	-	TGTGCCAGCAGCTTGGGGGAGGGTAGAGAGCAGTTCTTC	CASSLGEGREQFF
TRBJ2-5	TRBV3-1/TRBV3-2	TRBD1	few	TGTGCCAGCAGTCAGAACCCGGGACAGGGGTCCGGCGAGACCCAGTACTTC	CASSQNPGQGSGETQYF
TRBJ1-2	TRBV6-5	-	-	TGTGCCAGCACCAACAGGGTCCCCTATGGCTACACCTTC	CASTNRVPYGYTF
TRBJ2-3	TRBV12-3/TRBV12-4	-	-	TGTGCCAGCAAGTCCGGAGGCGTAGATACGCAGTATTTT	CASKSGGVDTQYF
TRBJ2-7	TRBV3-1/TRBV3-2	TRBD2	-	TGTGCCAGCAGCCAAGGGAGCGGGGCCTACTACGAGCAGTACTTC	CASSQGSGAYYEQYF
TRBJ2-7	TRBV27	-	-	TGTGCCAGCAGTTTTAATTTTGGGACTTGGGAGCAGTACTTC	CASSFNFGTWEQYF
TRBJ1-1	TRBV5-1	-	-	TGCGCCAGCAGCTTGGTACCGGGAGGGGTGGCTTTTGGAATGGACACTGAAGCTTTCTTT	CASSLVPGGVAFGMDTEAFF
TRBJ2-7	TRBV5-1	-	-	TGCGCCAGCAGCTCTGAACACCAGCAGTACTTC	CASSSEHQQYF
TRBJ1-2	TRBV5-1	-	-	TGCGCCAGCAGCTCCACCGGACAGCACCGCGTGGGCGGCTACACCTTC	CASSSTGQHRVGGYTF
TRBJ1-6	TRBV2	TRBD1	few	TGTGCCAGCAGTTACGGACAGGGGCAACATTCACCCCTCCACTTT	CASSYGQGQHSPLHF
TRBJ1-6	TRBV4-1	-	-	TGCGCCAGCAGCCAAGAAACAGGGTATAATTCACCCCTCCACTTT	CASSQETGYNSPLHF
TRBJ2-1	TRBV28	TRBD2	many	TGTGCCAGCAGTTTCCCGACTAGCCCTAGCTCCTACAATGAGCAGTTCTTC	CASSFPTSPSSYNEQFF
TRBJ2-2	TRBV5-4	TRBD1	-	TGTGCCAGCAGCTTGGAAACAGGGGGCTACGGGGAGCTGTTTTTT	CASSLETGGYGELFF
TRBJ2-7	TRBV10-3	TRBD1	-	TGTGCCATCAGTGAGTCGACAGGGGGGGGCGAGCAGTACTTC	CAISESTGGGEQYF
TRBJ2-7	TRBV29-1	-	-	TGCAGCGTTGGTCACCGACTAGTTTCGGGGCAGTACTTC	CSVGHRLVSGQYF
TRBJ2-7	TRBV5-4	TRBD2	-	TGTGCCAGCAGCCCACTTCCGGGAGGATCGATCGAGCAGTACTTC	CASSPLPGGSIEQYF
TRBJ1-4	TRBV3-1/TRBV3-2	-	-	TGTGCCAGCAGCCAAGAGAGGGAGTGGTTTTTT	CASSQEREWFF
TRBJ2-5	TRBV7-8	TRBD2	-	TGTGCCAGCAGCTTAGAAGCACTAGCGGGACGTCAAGAGACCCAGTACTTC	CASSLEALAGRQETQYF
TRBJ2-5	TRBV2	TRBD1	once	TGTGCCAGCAGTTTTGGACAGGGGAGGGAGACCCAGTACTTC	CASSFGQGRETQYF
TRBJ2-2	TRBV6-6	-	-	TGTGCCAGCAGTCACGACGGTAGAGGTACACGGGGAAATGCCGGGGAGCTGTTTTTT	CASSHDGRGTRGNAGELFF
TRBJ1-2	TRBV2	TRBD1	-	TGTGCCAGCAGTGAGGGGACAGCCTATGGCTACACCTTC	CASSEGTAYGYTF
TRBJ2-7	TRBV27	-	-	TGTGCCAGCAGTTTAACCCCAGGGGAAGTCTACGAGCAGTACTTC	CASSLTPGEVYEQYF
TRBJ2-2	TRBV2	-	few	TGTGCCAGAGGCTCTCCTCCGGGACTTCTAGGGGACACCGGGGAGCTGTTTTTT	CARGSPPGLLGDTGELFF
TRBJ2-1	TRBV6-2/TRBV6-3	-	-	TGTGCCAGCAGTTACTCGGGCGGGTACAATGAGCAGTTCTTC	CASSYSGGYNEQFF